A single T cell receptor beta chain is shown here with its context. Its recognized antigen is unknown. Sequence at one end of the junction differs from germline and may be a read error. Libraries were made using 5' RACE. The run used an Illumina HiSeq 2000. Template switching introduced a universal primer binding site; the final cDNA contained a unique molecular identifier, enabling accurate counting of TCR cDNA molecules. Specific primers in the conserved constant-segment region were used to synthesize first-strand cDNA for the TCR alpha and beta chains. To control for contamination, every cDNA library was double barcoded, receiving both a SMART-Mk sample barcode and Illumina barcodes. TruSeq adapter sequences and Illumina sample barcodes were added in two successive PCR steps. TCR alpha and beta cDNA libraries were sequenced on the Illumina HiSeq platform with custom primers. Concerning the study's data processing: MiGEC was used to process raw reads and extract unique molecular identifiers, and MiXCR was used to find CDR3 positions. Recombination models were inferred per individual with the repgenHMM and IGoR tools using an EM algorithm. Shared clonotypes were analyzed with the tcR package in R, and sharing was normalized by the product of cloneset sizes. To study raw recombination without the effects of thymic and clonal selection, out-of-frame nonproductive sequences were analyzed. TCRdb reprocessed the public reads (quality trimming at Q25 with fastp, clone calling with MiXCR) and kept in-frame beta chains. CDR3 protein duplicates are merged, each entry listing the most common genes and DNA. The authors' filters were not applied to this entry. This sample lists hundreds of thousands of distinct CDR3 sequences; under 9% were detected once. Around 0.95% of the sample comes from the top ten.

Only healthy Caucasian donors were included. Three pairs of female monozygotic twins, all aged roughly 18 to 29 years, were included in the twin cohort. RNA for TCR libraries was isolated from peripheral blood mononuclear cells. This sample was included in a study of identical twins (dated by TCRdb to the mid-2010s). Looking at the study overall: The study deep-sequenced TCR alpha and beta repertoires from monozygotic twins, unrelated adults of various ages and cord blood to test whether fetal clonotypes persist. To rule out contamination, the twin experiments were replicated at different times with different library preparation protocols. Overall study results and their limits: In beta out-of-frame sequences, excess twin sharing was weaker, because having fewer shared sequences lowered the signal-to-noise ratio. Abundant cord blood beta clonotypes had fewer insertions, young adult naive repertoires showed a similar but weaker trend, and memory repertoires showed no such trend. In monozygotic twins, out-of-frame TCR alpha sharing was systematically underestimated by recombination models, although the models agreed with sharing between unrelated individuals. Because the same donors could not be followed over many years, conclusions were based on cross-sectional statistical analysis. Zero-insertion analyses could be partly confounded by invariant T cells such as MAIT and iNKT, though diverse VJ usage argued against such confounding for most clonotypes. Compared with coincidental sharing between unrelated individuals, an excess of low generation-probability sequences was observed among out-of-frame TCR alpha sequences shared between twins.

The CDR3 measures 18 amino acids from cysteine to phenylalanine. The sequence is cut down to CDR3 DNA, 54 bases in frame from base 1. According to the germline V gene (reference sequence), CDR1 reads DFQATT and CDR2 reads SNEGSKA. The same specimen was also included in a second study, on yellow fever vaccine responses in identical twins. The second study's authors report: The T cell response to vaccination in identical twins was reported by the authors to appear partly convergent and partly personalized. Focusing on identical twins, the study followed the T cell clones that responded to the vaccine, and did so with precision.

This clonotype originated in a woman between 18 and 29 years old in good health. The sequence links TRBV20-1 to TRBJ2-2; the D gene is unclear. What was sequenced was PBMCs. CDR3 protein: CCARELYSLGANTGELFF. The sequenced DNA is TGCTGTGCTAGAGAATTGTATTCGTTGGGCGCGAACACCGGGGAGCTGTTTTTT.